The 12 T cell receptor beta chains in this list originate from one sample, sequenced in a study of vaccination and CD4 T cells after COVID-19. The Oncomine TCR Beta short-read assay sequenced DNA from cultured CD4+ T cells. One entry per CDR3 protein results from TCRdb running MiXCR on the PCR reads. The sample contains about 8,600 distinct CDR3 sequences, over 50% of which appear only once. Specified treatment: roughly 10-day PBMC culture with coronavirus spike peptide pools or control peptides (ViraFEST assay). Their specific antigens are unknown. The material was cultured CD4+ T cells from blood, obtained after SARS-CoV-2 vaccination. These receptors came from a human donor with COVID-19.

The chain's CDR3 is CASSSAGGGYQPQHF. DNA for the CDR3: TGCGCCAGCAGCTCGGCCGGGGGCGGGTATCAGCCCCAGCATTTT. The V call is TRBV10-2, the J call TRBJ1-5, with D perhaps matching TRBD1 (6 bases). V lost 6 bases, J lost 5 bases, and 17 bases lay in between. In germline, CDR1 is WSHSY, CDR2 SAAADI. This CDR3 is built from 15 residues.

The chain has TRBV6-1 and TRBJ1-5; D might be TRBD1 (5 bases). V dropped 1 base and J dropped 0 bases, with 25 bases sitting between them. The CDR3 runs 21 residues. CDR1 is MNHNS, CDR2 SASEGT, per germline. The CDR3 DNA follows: TGTGCCAGCAGTGAAGTTAGGGCAACAGGACTAGTGAGGTATAGCAATCAGCCCCAGCATTTT. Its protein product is CASSEVRATGLVRYSNQPQHF.

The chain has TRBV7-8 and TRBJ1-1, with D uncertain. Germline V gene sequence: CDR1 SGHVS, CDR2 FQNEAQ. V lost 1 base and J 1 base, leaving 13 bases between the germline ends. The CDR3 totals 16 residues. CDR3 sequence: CASSLVGSQRNTEAFF. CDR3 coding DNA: TGTGCCAGCAGCTTAGTAGGGTCCCAGAGGAACACTGAAGCTTTCTTT.

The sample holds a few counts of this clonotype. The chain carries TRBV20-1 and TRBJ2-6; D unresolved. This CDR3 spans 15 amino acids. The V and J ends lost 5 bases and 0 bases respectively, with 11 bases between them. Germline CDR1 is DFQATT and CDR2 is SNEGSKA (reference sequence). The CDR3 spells CSAPDANSGANVLTF. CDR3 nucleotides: TGCAGTGCTCCCGACGCGAACTCTGGGGCCAACGTCCTGACTTTC.

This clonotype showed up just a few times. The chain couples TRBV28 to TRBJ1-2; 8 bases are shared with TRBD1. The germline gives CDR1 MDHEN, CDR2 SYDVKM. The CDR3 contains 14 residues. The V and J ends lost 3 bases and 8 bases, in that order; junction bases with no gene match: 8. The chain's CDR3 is CASSFWAGGRGYTF. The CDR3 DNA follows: TGTGCCAGCAGTTTTTGGGCAGGGGGCCGGGGCTACACCTTC.

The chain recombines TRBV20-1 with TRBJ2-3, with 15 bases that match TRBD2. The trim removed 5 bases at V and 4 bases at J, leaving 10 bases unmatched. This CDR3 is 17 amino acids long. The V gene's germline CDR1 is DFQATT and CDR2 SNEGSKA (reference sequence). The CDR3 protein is CSASRTSGRVPADTQYF. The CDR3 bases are TGCAGTGCTTCCCGGACTAGCGGGAGGGTGCCTGCAGATACGCAGTATTTT.

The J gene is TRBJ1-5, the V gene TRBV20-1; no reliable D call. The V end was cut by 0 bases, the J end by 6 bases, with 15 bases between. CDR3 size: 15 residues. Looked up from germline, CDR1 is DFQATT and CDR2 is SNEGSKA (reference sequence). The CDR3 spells CSARDLRGGAQPQHF. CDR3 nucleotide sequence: TGCAGTGCTAGAGATCTGCGGGGAGGTGCTCAGCCCCAGCATTTT.

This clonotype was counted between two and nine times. The CDR3 DNA follows: TGTGCCAGCAGCTTAGTTGGTGAAAAACTGTTTTTT. Translating gives CASSLVGEKLFF. V is TRBV7-9 and J is TRBJ1-4; D call uncertain. The CDR3 consists of 12 residues. The V end lost 1 base, the J end lost 7 bases, and 4 bases lay between the germline ends. Germline loops: CDR1 SEHNR, CDR2 FQNEAQ (reference sequence).

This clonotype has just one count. CDR3 DNA: TGTGCCAGCAGCTCAAACCGAAGGGGCAGGGAATATATGAGCACTGAAGCTTTCTTT. This translates into CASSSNRRGREYMSTEAFF. This sequence joins TRBV7-2 and TRBJ1-1; maybe TRBD1 (5 bases). The germline CDR1 and CDR2 sequences are SGHTA and FQGNSA. V was shortened by 4 bases and J by 4 bases, with 28 bases between the two germline ends. This CDR3 has 19 amino acids.

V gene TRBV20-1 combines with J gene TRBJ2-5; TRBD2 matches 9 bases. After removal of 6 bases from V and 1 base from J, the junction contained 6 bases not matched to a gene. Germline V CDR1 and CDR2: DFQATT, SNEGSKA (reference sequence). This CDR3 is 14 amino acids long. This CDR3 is CSAPAGGLQETQYF. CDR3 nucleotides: TGCAGTGCGCCAGCGGGGGGCCTCCAAGAGACCCAGTACTTC.

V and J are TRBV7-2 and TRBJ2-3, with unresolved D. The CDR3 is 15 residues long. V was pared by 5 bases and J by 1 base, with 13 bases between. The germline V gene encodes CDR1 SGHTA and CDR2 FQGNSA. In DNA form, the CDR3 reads TGTGCCAGCAGCACCGTCAGGCCTGGCACAGATACGCAGTATTTT. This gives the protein CASSTVRPGTDTQYF.

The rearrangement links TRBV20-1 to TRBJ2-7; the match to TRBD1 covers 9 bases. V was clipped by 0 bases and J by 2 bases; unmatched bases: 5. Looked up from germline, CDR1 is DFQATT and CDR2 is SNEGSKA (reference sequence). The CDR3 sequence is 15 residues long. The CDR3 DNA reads TGCAGTGCTAGAGATCTTCGGACAGGGGCCTACGAGCAGTACTTC. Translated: CSARDLRTGAYEQYF.